This T cell receptor (beta chain) was retrieved from a study of blood T cell repertoires in COVID-19. Study-level information: Both acute and convalescent COVID-19 samples were obtained from the United States, Italy and Spain. From T cells, B-cell-depleted T cells, or PBMCs came the material, which was cDNA or gDNA.

In the original analysis: Amplified reference gene primers provided the basis for estimating nucleated cell counts. Sequencing used immunoSEQ multiplex PCR; TCRdb keeps in-frame clones, though not all of them. Clone size and V and J calls were adopted from that table, with D and trimming inferred from the DNA. The sample includes about 100,000 clones, 75% to 90% of them seen just once. The specimen was peripheral blood. The receptor was isolated from a woman aged 70-85 years with active or convalescent COVID-19.

The DNA for the CDR3 is TGTGCCAGCAGGACCCCGGGGGGAGGTGACTATGGCTACACCTTC. It encodes CASRTPGGGDYGYTF. The V and J genes are TRBV28 and TRBJ1-2, with D perhaps TRBD1 (5 bases). V lost 6 bases and J lost 3, with 17 bases in between. CDR3 length equals 15 residues. In germline, CDR1 is MDHEN, CDR2 SYDVKM.